Described below is a single T cell receptor (beta chain) sequence and its context. This specimen belongs to a study of shared clonotypes between healthy human individuals. Every contributor of samples was a Caucasian grown-up residing in Nashville, Tennessee. Input per replicate PCR of unsorted PBMC was about 270 ng DNA, corresponding to 33,000 or so T cell genomes. Produced via immunoSEQ multiplex PCR; TCRdb's table is partial and in-frame only. Of fewer than 700,000 clones in the sample, around 77% were seen once. V shed 4 bases and J shed 6 bases, with 8 bases lying between them. The CDR3 totals 13 residues. Germline assignment: CDR1 SGDLS and CDR2 YYNGEE.

The specimen was PBMCs. The sequence derives from a woman aged 35 to 49 in good health. Some clones in this sample may be carry-over from other donors' samples. The V call is TRBV9, the J call TRBJ2-6; D call uncertain. CDR3 protein: CASSYPAANVLTF. In nucleotides, the CDR3 is TGTGCCAGCAGCTATCCGGCGGCCAACGTCCTGACTTTC.